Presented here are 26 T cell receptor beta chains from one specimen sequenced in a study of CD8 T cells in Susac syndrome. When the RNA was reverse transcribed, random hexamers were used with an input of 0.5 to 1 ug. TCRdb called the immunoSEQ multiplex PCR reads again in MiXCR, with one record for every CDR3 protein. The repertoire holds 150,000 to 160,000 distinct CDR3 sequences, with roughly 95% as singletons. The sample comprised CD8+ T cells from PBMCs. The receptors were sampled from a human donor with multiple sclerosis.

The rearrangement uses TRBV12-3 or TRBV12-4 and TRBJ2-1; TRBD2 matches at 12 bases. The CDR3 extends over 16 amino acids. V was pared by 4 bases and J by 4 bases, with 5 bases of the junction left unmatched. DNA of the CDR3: TGTGCCAGCAGTTCCCTAGCGGGGGGGAATTACAATGAGCAGTTCTTC. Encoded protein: CASSSLAGGNYNEQFF.

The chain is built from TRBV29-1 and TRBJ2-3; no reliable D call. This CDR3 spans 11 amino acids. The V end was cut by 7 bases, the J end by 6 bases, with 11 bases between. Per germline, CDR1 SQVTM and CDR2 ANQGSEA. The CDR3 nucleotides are TGCAGCGGGCGGTCCCGGGATACGCAGTATTTT. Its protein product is CSGRSRDTQYF.

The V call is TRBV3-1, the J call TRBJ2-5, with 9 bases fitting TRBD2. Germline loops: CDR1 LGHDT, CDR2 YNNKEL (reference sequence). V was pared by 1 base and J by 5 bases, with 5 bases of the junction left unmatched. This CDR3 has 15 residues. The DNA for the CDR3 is TGTGCCAGCAGCCAAGGCCTAGCGGGGCGGGAGACCCAGTACTTC. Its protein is CASSQGLAGRETQYF.

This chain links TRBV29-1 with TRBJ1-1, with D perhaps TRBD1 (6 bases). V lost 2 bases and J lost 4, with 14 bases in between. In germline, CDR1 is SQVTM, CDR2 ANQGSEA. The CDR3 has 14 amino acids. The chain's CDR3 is CSVEQWGLGTEAFF. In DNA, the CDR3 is TGCAGCGTTGAACAATGGGGGCTCGGCACTGAAGCTTTCTTT.

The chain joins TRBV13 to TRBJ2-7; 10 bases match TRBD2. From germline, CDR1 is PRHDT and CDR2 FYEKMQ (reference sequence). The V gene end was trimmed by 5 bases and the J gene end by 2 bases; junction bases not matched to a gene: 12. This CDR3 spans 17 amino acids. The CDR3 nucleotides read TGTGCCAGCAGCAGTAGCGGGGGGATAACCATTACCTACGAGCAGTACTTC. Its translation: CASSSSGGITITYEQYF.

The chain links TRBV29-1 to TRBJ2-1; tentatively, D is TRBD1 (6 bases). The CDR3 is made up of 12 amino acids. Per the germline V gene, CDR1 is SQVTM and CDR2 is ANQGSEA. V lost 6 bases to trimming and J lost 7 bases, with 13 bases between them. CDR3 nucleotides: TGCAGCGTGGGCCACAGGGCAAATGAGCAGTTCTTC. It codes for CSVGHRANEQFF.

CDR3: CSVEDFDSYEQYF. CDR3 DNA sequence: TGCAGCGTTGAAGACTTCGACTCATACGAGCAGTACTTC. The chain links TRBV29-1 to TRBJ2-7; D gene unclear. The V end lost 0 bases, the J end lost 4 bases, and 10 bases lay between the germline ends. The CDR3 loop spans 13 amino acids. The germline CDR1 and CDR2 sequences are SQVTM and ANQGSEA.

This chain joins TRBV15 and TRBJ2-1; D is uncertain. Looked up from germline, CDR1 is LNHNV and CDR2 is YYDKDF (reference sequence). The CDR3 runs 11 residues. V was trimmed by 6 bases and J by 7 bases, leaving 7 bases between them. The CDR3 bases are TGTGCCACCAGTACTTGGAATGAGCAGTTCTTC. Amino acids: CATSTWNEQFF.

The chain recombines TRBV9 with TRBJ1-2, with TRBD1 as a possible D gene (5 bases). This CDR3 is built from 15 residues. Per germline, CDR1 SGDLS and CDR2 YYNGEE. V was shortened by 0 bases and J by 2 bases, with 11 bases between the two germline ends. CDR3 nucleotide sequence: TGTGCCAGCAGCGTAGAAGGGGTCGCCAACTATGGCTACACCTTC. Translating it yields CASSVEGVANYGYTF.

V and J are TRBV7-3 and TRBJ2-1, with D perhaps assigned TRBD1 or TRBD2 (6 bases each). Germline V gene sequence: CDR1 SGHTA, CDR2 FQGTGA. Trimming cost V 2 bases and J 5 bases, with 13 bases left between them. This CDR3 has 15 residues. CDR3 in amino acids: CASSLGQGTDNEQFF. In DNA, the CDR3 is TGTGCCAGCAGCTTAGGGCAGGGGACTGACAATGAGCAGTTCTTC.

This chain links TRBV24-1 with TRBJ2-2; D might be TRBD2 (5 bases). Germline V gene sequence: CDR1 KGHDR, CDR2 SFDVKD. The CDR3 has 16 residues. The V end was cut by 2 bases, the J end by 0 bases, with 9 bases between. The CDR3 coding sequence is TGTGCCACCAGTGATTCGGAGGTCACGAACACCGGGGAGCTGTTTTTT. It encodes CATSDSEVTNTGELFF.

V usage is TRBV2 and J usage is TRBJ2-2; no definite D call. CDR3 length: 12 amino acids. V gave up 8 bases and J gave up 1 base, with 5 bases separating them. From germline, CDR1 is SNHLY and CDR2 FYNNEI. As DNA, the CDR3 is TGTGCCAGCGCGGAGAACACCGGGGAGCTGTTTTTT. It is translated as CASAENTGELFF.

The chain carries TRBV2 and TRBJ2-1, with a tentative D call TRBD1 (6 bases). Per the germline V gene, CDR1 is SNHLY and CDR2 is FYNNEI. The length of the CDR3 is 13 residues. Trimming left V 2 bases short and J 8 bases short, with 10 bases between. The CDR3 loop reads CASSEQGFDEQFF. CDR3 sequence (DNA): TGTGCCAGCAGTGAACAGGGGTTCGATGAGCAGTTCTTC.

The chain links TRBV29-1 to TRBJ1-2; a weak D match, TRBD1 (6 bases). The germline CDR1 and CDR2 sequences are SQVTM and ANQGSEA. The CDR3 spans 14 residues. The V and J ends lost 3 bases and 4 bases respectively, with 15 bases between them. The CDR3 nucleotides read TGCAGCGTTGAGCCACAGGGAAGTGTCTATGGCTACACCTTC. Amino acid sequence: CSVEPQGSVYGYTF.

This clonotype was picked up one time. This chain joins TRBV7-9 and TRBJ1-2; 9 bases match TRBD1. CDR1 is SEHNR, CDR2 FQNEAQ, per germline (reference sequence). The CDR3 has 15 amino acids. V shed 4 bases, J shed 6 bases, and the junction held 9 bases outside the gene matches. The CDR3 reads CASSSLGQGSDGYTF. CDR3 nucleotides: TGTGCCAGCAGCTCCCTAGGACAGGGGTCGGATGGCTACACCTTC.

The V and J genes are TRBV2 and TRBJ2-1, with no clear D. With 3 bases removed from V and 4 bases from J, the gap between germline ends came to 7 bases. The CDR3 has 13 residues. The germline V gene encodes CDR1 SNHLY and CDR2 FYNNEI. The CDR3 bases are TGTGCCAGCAGTGATTTTGAGTACAATGAGCAGTTCTTC. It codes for CASSDFEYNEQFF.

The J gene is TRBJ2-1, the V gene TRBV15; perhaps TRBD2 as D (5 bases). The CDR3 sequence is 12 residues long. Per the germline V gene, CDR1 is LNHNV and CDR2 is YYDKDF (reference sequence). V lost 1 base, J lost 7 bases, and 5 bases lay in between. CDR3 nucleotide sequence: TGTGCCACCAGCAGAGCGGGGAATGAGCAGTTCTTC. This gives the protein CATSRAGNEQFF. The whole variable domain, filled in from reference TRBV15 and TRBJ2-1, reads DAMVIQNPRYQVTQFGKPVTLSCSQTLNHNVMYWYQQKSSQAPKLLFHYYDKDFNNEADTPDNFQSRRPNTSFCFLDIRSPGLGDTAMYLCATSRAGNEQFFGPGTRLTVL.

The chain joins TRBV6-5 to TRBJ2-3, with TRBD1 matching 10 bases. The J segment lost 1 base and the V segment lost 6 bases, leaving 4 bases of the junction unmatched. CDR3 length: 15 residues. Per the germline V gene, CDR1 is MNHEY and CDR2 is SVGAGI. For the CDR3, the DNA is TGTGCCAGCAGCGGACAGGGGGATGGCACAGATACGCAGTATTTT. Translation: CASSGQGDGTDTQYF.

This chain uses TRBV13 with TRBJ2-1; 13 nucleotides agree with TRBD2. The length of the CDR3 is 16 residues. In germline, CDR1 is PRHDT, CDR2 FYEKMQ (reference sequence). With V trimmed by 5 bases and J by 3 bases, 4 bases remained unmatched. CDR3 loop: CASSEGTSGVYNEQFF. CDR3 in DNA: TGTGCCAGCAGCGAAGGGACTAGCGGGGTCTACAATGAGCAGTTCTTC.

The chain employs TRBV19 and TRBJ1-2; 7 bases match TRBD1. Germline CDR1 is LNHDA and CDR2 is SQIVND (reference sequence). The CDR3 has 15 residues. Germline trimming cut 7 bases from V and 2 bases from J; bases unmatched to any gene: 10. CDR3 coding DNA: TGTGCCAGTACCACACCTGGGACAGTCAACTATGGCTACACCTTC. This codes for CASTTPGTVNYGYTF.

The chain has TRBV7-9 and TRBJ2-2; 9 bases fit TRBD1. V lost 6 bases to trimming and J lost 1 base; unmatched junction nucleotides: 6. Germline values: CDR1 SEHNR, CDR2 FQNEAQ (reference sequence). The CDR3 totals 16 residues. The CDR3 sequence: CASSSPGQGNTGELFF. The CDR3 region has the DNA TGTGCCAGCAGTTCACCGGGACAGGGGAACACCGGGGAGCTGTTTTTT.

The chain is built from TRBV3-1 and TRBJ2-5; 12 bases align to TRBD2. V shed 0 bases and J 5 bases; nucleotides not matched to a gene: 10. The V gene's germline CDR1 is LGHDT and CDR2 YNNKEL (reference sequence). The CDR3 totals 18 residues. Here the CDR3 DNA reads TGTGCCAGCAGCCAAGATCCGGAGACTAGCGGGGGAGGGGAGACCCAGTACTTC. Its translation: CASSQDPETSGGGETQYF.

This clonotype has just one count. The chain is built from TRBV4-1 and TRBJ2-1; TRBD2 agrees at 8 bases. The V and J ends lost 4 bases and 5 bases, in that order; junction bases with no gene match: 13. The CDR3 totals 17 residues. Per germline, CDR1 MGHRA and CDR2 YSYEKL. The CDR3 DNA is TGCGCCAGCAGCCGCATCTCCGGGACTAGGGTCAACAATGAGCAGTTCTTC. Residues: CASSRISGTRVNNEQFF.

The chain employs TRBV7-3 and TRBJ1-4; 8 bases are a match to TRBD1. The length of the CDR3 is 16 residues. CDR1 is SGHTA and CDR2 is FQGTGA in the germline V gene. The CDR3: CATCPPRDRKREKLFF. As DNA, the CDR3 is TGTGCTACCTGTCCTCCCCGGGACAGGAAACGTGAAAAACTGTTTTTT. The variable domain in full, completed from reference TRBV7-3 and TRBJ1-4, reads GAGVSQTPSNKVTEKGKYVELRCDPISGHTALYWYRQSLGQGPEFLIYFQGTGAADDSGLPNDRFFAVRPEGSVSTLKIQRTERGDSAVYLCATCPPRDRKREKLFFGSGTQLSVL.

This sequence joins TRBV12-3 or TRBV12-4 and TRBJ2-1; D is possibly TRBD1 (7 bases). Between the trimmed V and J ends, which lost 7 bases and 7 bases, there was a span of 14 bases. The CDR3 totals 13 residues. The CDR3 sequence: CASTPRGRNEQFF. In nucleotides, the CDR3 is TGTGCCAGCACCCCCAGGGGGAGGAATGAGCAGTTCTTC.

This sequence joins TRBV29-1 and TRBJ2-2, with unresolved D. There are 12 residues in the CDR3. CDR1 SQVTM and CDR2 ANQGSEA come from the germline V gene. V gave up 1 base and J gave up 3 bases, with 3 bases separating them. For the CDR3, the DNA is TGCAGCGTTGAAGGGTACACCGGGGAGCTGTTTTTT. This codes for CSVEGYTGELFF.